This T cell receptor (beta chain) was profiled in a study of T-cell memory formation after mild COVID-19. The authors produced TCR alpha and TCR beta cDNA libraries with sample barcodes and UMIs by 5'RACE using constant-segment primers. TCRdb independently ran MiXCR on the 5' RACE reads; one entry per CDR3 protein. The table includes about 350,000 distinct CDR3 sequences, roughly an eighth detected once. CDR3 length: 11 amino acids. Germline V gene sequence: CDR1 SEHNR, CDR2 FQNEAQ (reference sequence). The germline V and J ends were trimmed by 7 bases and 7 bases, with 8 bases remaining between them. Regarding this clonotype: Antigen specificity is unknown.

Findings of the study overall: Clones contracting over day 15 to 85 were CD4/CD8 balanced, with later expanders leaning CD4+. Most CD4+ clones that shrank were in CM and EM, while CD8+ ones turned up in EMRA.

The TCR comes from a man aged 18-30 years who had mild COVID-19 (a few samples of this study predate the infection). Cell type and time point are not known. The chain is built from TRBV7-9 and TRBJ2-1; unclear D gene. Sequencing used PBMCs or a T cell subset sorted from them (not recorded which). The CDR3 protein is CASTRENEQFF. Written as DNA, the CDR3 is TGTGCCAGCACAAGAGAGAATGAGCAGTTCTTC.